These 21 T cell receptor beta chains were sequenced from one sample in a study of blood T cells in healthy people across ages. Alongside a J-beta primer mix, a sample-barcoded 5' primer served in a second PCR lasting roughly 7 to 12 cycles. TCRdb fed the 5' RACE reads into MiXCR, producing one record per CDR3 protein. The sample lists around 790,000 distinct CDR3 sequences, roughly 44% occurring once. Sequencing was performed on blood. These receptors came from a man in his sixties in good health.

The chain is built from TRBV5-1 and TRBJ1-5, with TRBD1 matching over 7 bases. This CDR3 spans 15 amino acids. Germline V gene lookup returns CDR1 SGHRS and CDR2 YFSETQ. J gave up 4 bases and V 4 bases, and 8 bases lay outside the gene matches. CDR3 DNA: TGCGCCAGCAGCACACTTGACAGGGAAAATCAGCCCCAGCATTTT. Translating gives CASSTLDRENQPQHF.

This clonotype was counted only a few times. This rearrangement joins TRBV5-1 to TRBJ2-7; 8 nucleotides line up with TRBD1. The V and J ends lost 2 bases and 0 bases, in that order; junction bases with no gene match: 4. In germline, CDR1 is SGHRS, CDR2 YFSETQ. The CDR3 loop spans 15 amino acids. Here the CDR3 DNA reads TGCGCCAGCAGCTTCGACAGGGGCGCCTCCTACGAGCAGTACTTC. Encoded protein: CASSFDRGASYEQYF.

This sequence joins TRBV12-5 and TRBJ2-1, with 9 positions matching TRBD2. J gave up 5 bases and V 5 bases, and 13 bases lay outside the gene matches. The CDR3 has 17 residues. Germline CDR1 LGHNT, CDR2 FRNRAP. CDR3 sequence: CASGPSLAGGLHNEQFF. In nucleotides, the CDR3 is TGTGCTAGTGGTCCATCCCTCGCGGGGGGGCTGCACAATGAGCAGTTCTTC.

The V and J genes are TRBV7-2 and TRBJ2-5; 10 nucleotides match TRBD2. Germline assignment: CDR1 SGHTA and CDR2 FQGNSA. The CDR3 length is 15 residues. J was trimmed by 11 bases and V by 4 bases; bases with no gene match: 13. CDR3 in DNA: TGTGCCAGCAGCTCGGGACTAGCGACCAGGGATGAGCAGTACTTC. Protein: CASSSGLATRDEQYF.

This clonotype was detected ten times or more. This chain uses TRBV7-9 with TRBJ2-7; no reliable D call. V lost 1 base and J lost 5, with 3 bases in between. CDR1 is SEHNR and CDR2 is FQNEAQ in the germline V gene (reference sequence). The CDR3 has 11 residues. CDR3 amino acids: CASSLEDEQYF. The CDR3 DNA reads TGTGCCAGCAGCTTAGAAGACGAGCAGTACTTC.

The rearrangement joins TRBV24-1 to TRBJ2-1, with TRBD2 matching 15 bases. The length of the CDR3 is 16 residues. V shed 4 bases, J shed 6 bases, and the junction held 3 bases outside the gene matches. The germline CDR1 and CDR2 sequences are KGHDR and SFDVKD. The CDR3 DNA reads TGTGCCACCAGTGACCCGGGACTAGCGGGGGGCAATGAGCAGTTCTTC. The encoded protein is CATSDPGLAGGNEQFF.

The rearrangement links TRBV20-1 to TRBJ2-7; D might be TRBD1 (7 bases). V was clipped by 2 bases and J by 6 bases, with 26 bases between them. CDR1 and CDR2 (germline): DFQATT, SNEGSKA (reference sequence). This CDR3 region has 17 residues. The DNA of the CDR3 is TGCAGTGCTAGACAGGGGGAACCGACAGGGAGGAAAAGCGAGCAGTACTTC. It yields the protein CSARQGEPTGRKSEQYF.

As to this clonotype: Relative to the germline gene, one junction end is altered; a read error may explain this. The chain has TRBV27 and TRBJ2-7; 7 bases match TRBD1. Germline V CDR1 and CDR2: MNHEY, SMNVEV (reference sequence). The CDR3 is 14 residues long. CDR3 nucleotide sequence: TGTGCCGGCAGTGACCGGGACAGTTACAATGAGCAGTACTTC. Its translation: CAGSDRDSYNEQYF.

This chain links TRBV7-2 with TRBJ2-3; D may be TRBD1 (5 bases). Trimming pared 1 base from V and 4 bases from J, leaving 18 bases between. CDR3 length: 17 amino acids. The germline V gene has CDR1 SGHTA and CDR2 FQGNSA. The CDR3 here is CASSLGSWPGLSDTQYF. In nucleotides, the CDR3 is TGTGCCAGCAGCTTAGGCTCTTGGCCAGGGCTATCAGATACGCAGTATTTT.

This clonotype has only one observation. Here the CDR3 DNA reads TGCGCCAGCAGCTCGGGACAGATCCCGGCGGCCAAAAACATTCAGTACTTC. It specifies CASSSGQIPAAKNIQYF. This chain links TRBV5-1 with TRBJ2-4, with 7 nucleotides matching TRBD1. V was pared by 3 bases and J by 1 base, with 10 bases of the junction left unmatched. CDR1 and CDR2 from the germline V gene are SGHRS and YFSETQ. The CDR3 extends over 17 amino acids.

This clonotype has a handful of counts. The V call is TRBV12-3 or TRBV12-4, the J call TRBJ1-4; 7 bases fit TRBD1. The junction had 8 bases not matched to a gene; V was cut back by 5 bases and J by 8 bases. The CDR3 length is 14 residues. The CDR3 is CASSPAQGEEKLFF. CDR3 bases: TGTGCCAGCAGTCCCGCCCAGGGGGAAGAAAAACTGTTTTTT.

This clonotype came up once. The chain carries TRBV27 and TRBJ1-2, with 7 bases fitting TRBD1. J was trimmed by 4 bases and V by 5 bases; bases with no gene match: 7. Germline V gene lookup returns CDR1 MNHEY and CDR2 SMNVEV (reference sequence). This CDR3 region has 14 residues. The CDR3: CASSPDRRLYGYTF. The CDR3 coding sequence is TGTGCCAGCAGTCCGGACAGGCGCCTCTATGGCTACACCTTC.

The chain has TRBV6-5 and TRBJ2-3; TRBD2 agrees at 8 bases. Germline V gene lookup returns CDR1 MNHEY and CDR2 SVGAGI. The V segment lost 6 bases and the J segment 3 bases; nucleotides outside the gene matches: 11. The CDR3 consists of 16 residues. In nucleotides, the CDR3 is TGTGCCAGCAGCTCCCACCCTCGCGGGGGGACAGATACGCAGTATTTT. As protein: CASSSHPRGGTDTQYF.

The chain links TRBV5-8 to TRBJ2-7; D might be TRBD1 or TRBD2, each matching 5 bases. In germline, CDR1 is SGHTS, CDR2 YDEGEE. With 1 base removed from V and 6 bases from J, the gap between germline ends came to 20 bases. This CDR3 is 16 amino acids long. The CDR3 here is CASSLQARGLLGEQYF. Written as DNA, the CDR3 is TGTGCCAGCAGCTTGCAGGCGAGGGGCCTCTTGGGCGAGCAGTACTTC.

The V and J genes are TRBV7-2 and TRBJ2-1, with 9 bases that match TRBD2. The germline V gene has CDR1 SGHTA and CDR2 FQGNSA. Germline trimming cut 4 bases from V and 4 bases from J; bases unmatched to any gene: 5. The CDR3 is 15 residues long. CDR3 in amino acids: CASSSSSGVYNEQFF. DNA for the CDR3: TGTGCCAGCAGCTCCTCTAGCGGGGTTTACAATGAGCAGTTCTTC.

J is TRBJ2-7 and V is TRBV20-1; D tentatively reads TRBD1 or TRBD2 (6 bases each). The V end lost 4 bases, the J end lost 5 bases, and 15 bases lay between the germline ends. The germline gives CDR1 DFQATT, CDR2 SNEGSKA (reference sequence). The CDR3 is 13 residues long. CDR3 nucleotides: TGCAGTGCTAAGGGTTGGGGGGCCGACGAGCAGTACTTC. It translates to CSAKGWGADEQYF.

This chain connects TRBV30 to TRBJ2-5, with 8 positions matching TRBD1. Germline-derived CDR1 and CDR2 are GTSNPN and SVGIG (reference sequence). This CDR3 comprises 14 residues. J gave up 5 bases and V 4 bases, and 9 bases lay outside the gene matches. This chain's CDR3 is CAWNPQGAGETQYF. CDR3 bases: TGTGCCTGGAACCCGCAGGGGGCCGGGGAGACCCAGTACTTC.

This clonotype was observed a single time. The chain uses TRBV10-3 and TRBJ1-1; D not certain. Deletions cut 9 bases from V and 2 bases from J, with 10 bases between. The CDR3 is 12 residues long. Germline V gene sequence: CDR1 ENHRY, CDR2 SYGVKD. The CDR3 DNA reads as TGTGCCATAGAGGACGGAAACACTGAAGCTTTCTTT. Protein: CAIEDGNTEAFF.

The chain joins TRBV18 to TRBJ1-2; 10 bases match TRBD1. CDR1 and CDR2 from the germline V gene are KGHSH and LQKENI. The length of the CDR3 is 16 residues. The V gene end was trimmed by 3 bases and the J gene end by 7 bases; junction bases not matched to a gene: 11. CDR3 nucleotide sequence: TGTGCCAGCTCACCTTCCTTACCGGACAGGGGGGCTGGCTACACCTTC. It is translated as CASSPSLPDRGAGYTF.

This clonotype has a handful of counts. This CDR3 is CASADRGADSPLHF. Written as DNA, the CDR3 is TGTGCCAGCGCGGACAGGGGGGCGGATTCACCCCTCCACTTT. The J gene is TRBJ1-6, the V gene TRBV12-3 or TRBV12-4, with 10 bases matching TRBD1. The CDR3 is 14 amino acids. The V gene end was trimmed by 8 bases and the J gene end by 8 bases; junction bases not matched to a gene: 6.

This clonotype was picked up a small number of times. The chain carries TRBV28 and TRBJ1-2; D gene uncertain. Germline CDR1 reads MDHEN; CDR2 reads SYDVKM. V was cut by 6 bases and J by 3 bases, with 11 bases left in between. This CDR3 spans 13 amino acids. The CDR3 reads CASSLHGDYGYTF. Here the CDR3 DNA reads TGTGCCAGCAGCCTCCACGGGGACTATGGCTACACCTTC.